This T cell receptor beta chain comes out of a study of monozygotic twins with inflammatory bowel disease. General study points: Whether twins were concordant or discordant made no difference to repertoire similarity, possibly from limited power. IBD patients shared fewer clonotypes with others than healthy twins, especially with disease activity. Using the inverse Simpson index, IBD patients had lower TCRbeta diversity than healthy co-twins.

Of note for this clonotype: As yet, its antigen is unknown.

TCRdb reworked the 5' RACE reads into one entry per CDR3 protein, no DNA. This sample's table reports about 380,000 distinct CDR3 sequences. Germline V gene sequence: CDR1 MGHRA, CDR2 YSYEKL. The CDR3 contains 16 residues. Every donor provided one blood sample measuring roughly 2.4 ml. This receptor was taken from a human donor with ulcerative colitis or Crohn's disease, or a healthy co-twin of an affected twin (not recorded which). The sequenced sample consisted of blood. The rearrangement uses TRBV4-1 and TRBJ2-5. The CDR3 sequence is CASSRIKGTVQETQYF.